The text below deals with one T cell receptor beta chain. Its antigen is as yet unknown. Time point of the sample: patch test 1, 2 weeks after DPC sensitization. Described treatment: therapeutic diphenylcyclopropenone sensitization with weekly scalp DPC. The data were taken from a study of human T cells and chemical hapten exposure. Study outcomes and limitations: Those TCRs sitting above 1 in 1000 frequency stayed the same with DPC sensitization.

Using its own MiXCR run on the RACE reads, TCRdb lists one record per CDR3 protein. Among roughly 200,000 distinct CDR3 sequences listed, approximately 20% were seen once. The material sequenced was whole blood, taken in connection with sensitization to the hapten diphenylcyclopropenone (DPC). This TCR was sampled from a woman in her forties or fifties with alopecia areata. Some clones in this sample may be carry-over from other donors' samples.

CDR3 in amino acids: CSASTGASYEQYF. CDR3 nucleotides: TGCAGTGCTTCGACAGGGGCCTCCTACGAGCAGTACTTC. The chain joins TRBV20-1 to TRBJ2-7; 8 bases align to TRBD1. V trimming: 5 bases; J trimming: 0 bases; junction bases outside the gene matches: 3. Germline loops: CDR1 DFQATT, CDR2 SNEGSKA (reference sequence). The CDR3 totals 13 residues.